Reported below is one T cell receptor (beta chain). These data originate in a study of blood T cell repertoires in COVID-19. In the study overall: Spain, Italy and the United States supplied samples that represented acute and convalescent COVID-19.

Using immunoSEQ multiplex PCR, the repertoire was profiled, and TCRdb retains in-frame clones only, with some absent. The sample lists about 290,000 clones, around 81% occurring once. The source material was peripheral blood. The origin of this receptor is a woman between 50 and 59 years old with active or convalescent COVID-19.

This chain's CDR3 is CASSQVQGVNEQFF. CDR3 sequence (DNA): TGTGCCAGCAGCCAAGTACAGGGTGTAAATGAGCAGTTCTTC. The chain combines TRBV3-1 (or the pseudogene TRBV3-2) with TRBJ2-1; D may be TRBD1 (6 bases). The length of the CDR3 is 14 residues. The V and J ends lost 1 base and 7 bases respectively, with 11 bases between them. The germline V gene encodes CDR1 LGHDT and CDR2 YNNKEL (reference sequence).